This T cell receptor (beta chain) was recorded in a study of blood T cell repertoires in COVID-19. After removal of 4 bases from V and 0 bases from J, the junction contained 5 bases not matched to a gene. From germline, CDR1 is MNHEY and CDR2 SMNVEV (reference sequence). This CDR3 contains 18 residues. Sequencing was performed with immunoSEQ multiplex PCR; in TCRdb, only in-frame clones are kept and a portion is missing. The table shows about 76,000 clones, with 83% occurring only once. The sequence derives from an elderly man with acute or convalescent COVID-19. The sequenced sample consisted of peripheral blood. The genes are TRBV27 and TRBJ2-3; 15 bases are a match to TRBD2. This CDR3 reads CASSSRTSGGVSTDTQYF. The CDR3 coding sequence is TGTGCCAGCAGTTCCCGGACTAGCGGGGGGGTTAGCACAGATACGCAGTATTTT.